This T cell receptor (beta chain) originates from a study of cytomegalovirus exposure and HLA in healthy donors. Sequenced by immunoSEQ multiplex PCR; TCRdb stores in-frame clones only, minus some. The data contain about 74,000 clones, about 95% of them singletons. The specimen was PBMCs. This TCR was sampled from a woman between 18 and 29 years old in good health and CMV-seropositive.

CDR3 nucleotide sequence: TGCGCCAGCAGCTTAGATACTAGCGGGCATTACGAGCAGTACTTC. Encoded protein: CASSLDTSGHYEQYF. The chain uses TRBV5-1 and TRBJ2-7, with 9 bases matching TRBD2. CDR1 is SGHRS and CDR2 is YFSETQ in the germline V gene. The V gene end was trimmed by 2 bases and the J gene end by 4 bases; junction bases not matched to a gene: 7. CDR3 length: 15 residues.